The 18 T cell receptor beta chains listed next were all sequenced from one sample in a study of blood T cell repertoires in COVID-19. Sequencing used immunoSEQ multiplex PCR; TCRdb keeps in-frame clones, though not all of them. Altogether over 600,000 clones are present, just under 90% being singletons, with the ten largest covering roughly 0.25%. The sequenced material came from peripheral blood. The receptors were gathered from a young woman with acute or convalescent COVID-19.

The chain uses TRBV10-2 and TRBJ1-1; tentatively, D is TRBD1 (5 bases). The germline V and J ends were trimmed by 8 bases and 1 base, with 14 bases remaining between them. The CDR3 runs to 14 residues. Germline V gene sequence: CDR1 WSHSY, CDR2 SAAADI. CDR3 sequence: CASDEGLQNTEAFF. The DNA of the CDR3 is TGCGCCAGCGATGAGGGACTCCAGAACACTGAAGCTTTCTTT.

DNA of the CDR3: TGTGCCAGCAGCTCCCCCGCGCGGGGGATGATGAACACTGAAGCTTTCTTT. Residues: CASSSPARGMMNTEAFF. The chain uses TRBV7-9 and TRBJ1-1; tentatively, D is TRBD1 (5 bases). V dropped 4 bases and J dropped 0 bases, with 18 bases sitting between them. Germline values: CDR1 SEHNR, CDR2 FQNEAQ (reference sequence). This CDR3 is built from 17 residues.

This clone was detected only once. The CDR3 region has the DNA TGTGCCAGCAGCCCGGGACAGAATCCCACTGAAGCTTTCTTT. It specifies CASSPGQNPTEAFF. The rearrangement links TRBV9 to TRBJ1-1; 7 bases match TRBD1. Germline CDR1 SGDLS, CDR2 YYNGEE. The CDR3 runs to 14 residues. V lost 4 bases and J lost 4; bases outside the gene matches: 7.

CDR3 in DNA: TGTGCCAGCAGTGAAGCTGGAGGGGGCAGTAACTATGGCTACACCTTC. Amino acid sequence: CASSEAGGGSNYGYTF. This chain connects TRBV6-1 to TRBJ1-2, with 7 positions matching TRBD1. The length of the CDR3 is 16 residues. Germline V gives CDR1 MNHNS, CDR2 SASEGT. The ends lost 0 bases at V and 1 base at J; junction bases unmatched: 5.

V and J are TRBV27 and TRBJ2-7, with TRBD1 matching 9 bases. The CDR3 extends over 16 amino acids. The V gene's germline CDR1 is MNHEY and CDR2 SMNVEV (reference sequence). V lost 3 bases, J lost 6 bases, and 12 bases stayed unmatched. CDR3 in DNA: TGTGCCAGCAGTTTCGACAGGGGGAGACCCCCGGCCGAGCAGTACTTC. It yields the protein CASSFDRGRPPAEQYF.

The rearrangement uses TRBV18 and TRBJ1-1, with 9 bases fitting TRBD1. V was clipped by 8 bases and J by 5 bases; unmatched bases: 12. Germline CDR1 and CDR2: KGHSH and LQKENI. This CDR3 has 15 amino acids. The CDR3 nucleotides are TGTGCCAGCCACGGGGACAGGGAAGGAGTTACTGAAGCTTTCTTT. As protein: CASHGDREGVTEAFF.

V is TRBV5-5 and J is TRBJ1-5; perhaps TRBD1 as D (5 bases). Trimming shortened V by 5 bases and J by 1 base, and 7 bases separated the two germline ends. Germline CDR1 and CDR2: SGHKS and YYEKEE (reference sequence). The CDR3 contains 13 residues. CDR3 bases: TGTGCCAGCAGACAGGAAAGCAATCAGCCCCAGCATTTT. This sequence encodes CASRQESNQPQHF.

This clone has a single count. The chain joins TRBV30 to TRBJ1-5; TRBD1 matches 9 bases. V lost 8 bases, J lost 6 bases, and 11 bases stayed unmatched. Germline CDR1 and CDR2: GTSNPN and SVGIG (reference sequence). The CDR3 spans 14 residues. The CDR3 bases are TGTGCCGGGTCAGGACAGGGGATGAGTCAGCCCCAGCATTTT. Protein sequence: CAGSGQGMSQPQHF.

V and J are TRBV30 and TRBJ1-2; D ambiguous. The CDR3 runs to 14 residues. Germline V CDR1 and CDR2: GTSNPN, SVGIG (reference sequence). With 2 bases removed from V and 3 bases from J, the gap between germline ends came to 13 bases. CDR3 in amino acids: CAWSSDDKDYGYTF. CDR3 coding DNA: TGTGCCTGGAGTTCCGATGACAAAGACTATGGCTACACCTTC.

There are a few counts of this clone. J is TRBJ1-2 and V is TRBV4-3, with a weak D call TRBD1 (5 bases). There are 16 residues in the CDR3. Germline V CDR1 and CDR2: LGHNA, YSLEER. V was pared by 0 bases and J by 1 base, with 12 bases between. CDR3 sequence reads: CASSQDVAGINYGYTF. Written as DNA, the CDR3 is TGCGCCAGCAGCCAAGATGTGGCAGGGATTAACTATGGCTACACCTTC.

The V call is TRBV5-8, the J call TRBJ1-5; the D gene is possibly TRBD1 (6 bases). Looked up from germline, CDR1 is SGHTS and CDR2 is YDEGEE. The CDR3 runs 17 residues. With 1 base removed from V and 5 bases from J, the gap between germline ends came to 19 bases. The CDR3 bases are TGTGCCAGCAGCTTGTGGGTTTCCGGGAGGGGGGATCAGCCCCAGCATTTT. As protein: CASSLWVSGRGDQPQHF. The full variable domain, in which reference TRBV5-8 and TRBJ1-5 provide the parts outside the CDR3, is EAGVTQSPTHLIKTRGQQATLRCSPISGHTSVYWYQQALGLGLQFLLWYDEGEERNRGNFPPRFSGRQFPNYSSELNVNALELEDSALYLCASSLWVSGRGDQPQHFGDGTRLSIL.

The chain couples TRBV5-6 to TRBJ1-6, with D possibly matching TRBD1 (6 bases). Trimming removed 4 bases at V and 4 bases at J, with 12 bases between. CDR1 is SGHDT, CDR2 YYEEEE, per germline. The CDR3 is made up of 15 amino acids. The CDR3 sequence: CASSLWTVYNSPLHF. The CDR3 coding sequence is TGTGCCAGCAGCCTCTGGACAGTGTATAATTCACCCCTCCACTTT.

V usage is TRBV2 and J usage is TRBJ1-5; D gene unclear. Germline loops: CDR1 SNHLY, CDR2 FYNNEI. The CDR3 is made up of 15 amino acids. With 7 bases removed from V and 0 bases from J, the gap between germline ends came to 13 bases. This chain's CDR3 is CASNLRRYSNQPQHF. The CDR3 DNA reads TGTGCCAGCAACCTACGGAGATATAGCAATCAGCCCCAGCATTTT.

The chain combines TRBV5-5 with TRBJ2-5; tentatively, D is TRBD2 (6 bases). CDR1 and CDR2 (germline): SGHKS, YYEKEE (reference sequence). V gave up 0 bases and J gave up 4 bases, with 13 bases separating them. This CDR3 has 15 amino acids. CDR3 in amino acids: CASSLEGTEGETQYF. In nucleotides, the CDR3 is TGTGCCAGCAGCTTGGAAGGGACTGAGGGAGAGACCCAGTACTTC.

The chain links TRBV6-5 to TRBJ2-2; D is possibly TRBD2 (7 bases). The V gene's germline CDR1 is MNHEY and CDR2 SVGAGI. The CDR3 totals 14 residues. The V end lost 8 bases, the J end lost 3 bases, and 13 bases lay between the germline ends. CDR3 bases: TGTGCCAGCCAGAGGGGGGGGGACACCGGGGAGCTGTTTTTT. Residues: CASQRGGDTGELFF.

V is TRBV28 and J is TRBJ1-4; no clear D. V dropped 5 bases and J dropped 4 bases, with 8 bases sitting between them. Germline V gene sequence: CDR1 MDHEN, CDR2 SYDVKM. The CDR3 runs 13 residues. CDR3 coding DNA: TGTGCCAGCAGTGCGGGGTTTAATGAAAAACTGTTTTTT. Translating it yields CASSAGFNEKLFF.

The chain employs TRBV25-1 and TRBJ1-4, with D uncertain. Looked up from germline, CDR1 is MGHDK and CDR2 is SYGVNS. The CDR3 loop spans 14 amino acids. Trimming pared 9 bases from V and 7 bases from J, leaving 18 bases between. CDR3 amino acids: CASSPPQRPEKLFF. The CDR3, as DNA: TGTGCCAGTTCCCCCCCCCAGCGTCCTGAAAAACTGTTTTTT.

The chain carries TRBV19 and TRBJ1-2; D is ambiguous. Trimming took 4 bases from V and 2 from J, leaving 14 bases between them. CDR1 and CDR2 (germline): LNHDA, SQIVND (reference sequence). This CDR3 has 15 residues. CDR3 nucleotides: TGTGCCAGTAGTACGCAGGTAGGAGGGAACTATGGCTACACCTTC. Translating gives CASSTQVGGNYGYTF.